The source of this TCR beta chain is a study of circulating tumor DNA in untreated peripheral T-cell lymphoma. This CDR3 is 14 amino acids long. Here immunoSEQ multiplex PCR was the method, and the copy in TCRdb shows in-frame clones only, minus some. There are approximately 10,000 clones in the sample; around 74% occur only once, and about 28% lies in the top ten. The sequence derives from a human donor with peripheral T-cell lymphoma. The rearrangement links TRBV12-2 to TRBJ1-2; TRBD1, the table's D call, was not compared with the DNA. TRBV12-2 is flagged as a pseudogene. The specimen was tumor tissue. The CDR3 DNA sequence: TGTGCAAGTCGACTCACGGACAGGGAGGATGGCTACACCTTC. Its protein is CASRLTDREDGYTF.